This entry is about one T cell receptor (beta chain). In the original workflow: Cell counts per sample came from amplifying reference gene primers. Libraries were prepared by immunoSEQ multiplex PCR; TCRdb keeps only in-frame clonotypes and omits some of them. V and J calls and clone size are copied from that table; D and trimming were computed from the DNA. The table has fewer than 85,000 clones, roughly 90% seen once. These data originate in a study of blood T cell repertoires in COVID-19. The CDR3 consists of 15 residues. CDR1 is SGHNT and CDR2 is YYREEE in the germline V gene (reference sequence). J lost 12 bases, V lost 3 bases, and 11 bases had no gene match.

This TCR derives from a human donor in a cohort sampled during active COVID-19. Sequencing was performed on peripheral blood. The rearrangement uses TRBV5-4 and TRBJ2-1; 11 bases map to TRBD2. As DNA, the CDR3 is TGTGCCAGCAGCTCCCGCCCCGGGACTAGCGGCTGGCAGTTCTTC. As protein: CASSSRPGTSGWQFF.